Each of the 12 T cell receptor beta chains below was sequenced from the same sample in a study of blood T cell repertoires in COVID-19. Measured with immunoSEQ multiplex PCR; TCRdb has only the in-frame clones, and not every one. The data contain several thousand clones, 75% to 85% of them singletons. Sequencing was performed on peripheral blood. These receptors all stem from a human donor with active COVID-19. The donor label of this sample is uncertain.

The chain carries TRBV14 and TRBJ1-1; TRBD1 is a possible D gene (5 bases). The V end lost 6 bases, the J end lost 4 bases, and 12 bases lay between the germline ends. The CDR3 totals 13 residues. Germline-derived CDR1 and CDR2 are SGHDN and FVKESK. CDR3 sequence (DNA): TGTGCCAGCAGTCACGGGGGGTCCACTGAAGCTTTCTTT. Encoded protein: CASSHGGSTEAFF. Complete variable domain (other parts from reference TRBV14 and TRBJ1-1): EAGVTQFPSHSVIEKGQTVTLRCDPISGHDNLYWYRRVMGKEIKFLLHFVKESKQDESGMPNNRFLAERTGGTYSTLKVQPAELEDSGVYFCASSHGGSTEAFFGQGTRLTVV.

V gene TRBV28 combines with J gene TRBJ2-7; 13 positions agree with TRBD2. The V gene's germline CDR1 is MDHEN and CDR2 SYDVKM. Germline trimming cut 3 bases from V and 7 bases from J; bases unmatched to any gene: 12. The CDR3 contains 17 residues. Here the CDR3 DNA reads TGTGCCAGCAGTTTTGGGGATCCGGGACTAGCGGGAAATGAGCAGTACTTC. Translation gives CASSFGDPGLAGNEQYF.

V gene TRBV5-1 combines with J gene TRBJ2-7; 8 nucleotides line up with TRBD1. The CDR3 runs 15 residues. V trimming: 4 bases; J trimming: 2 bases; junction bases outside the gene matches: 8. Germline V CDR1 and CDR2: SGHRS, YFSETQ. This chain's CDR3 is CASSHRDRTPYEQYF. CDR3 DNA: TGCGCCAGCAGCCACCGGGACAGGACACCCTACGAGCAGTACTTC.

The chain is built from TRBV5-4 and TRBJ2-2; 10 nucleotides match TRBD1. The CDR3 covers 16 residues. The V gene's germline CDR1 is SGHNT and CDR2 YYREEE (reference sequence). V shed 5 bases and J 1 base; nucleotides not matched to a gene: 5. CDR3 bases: TGTGCCAGCAGACACGGGACAGGGGTGAACACCGGGGAGCTGTTTTTT. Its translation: CASRHGTGVNTGELFF.

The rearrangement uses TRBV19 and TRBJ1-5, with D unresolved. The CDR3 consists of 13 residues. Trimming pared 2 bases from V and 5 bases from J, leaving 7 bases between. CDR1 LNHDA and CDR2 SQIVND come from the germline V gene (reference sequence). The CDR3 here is CASSIIRDQPQHF. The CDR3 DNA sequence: TGTGCCAGTAGTATAATTCGGGATCAGCCCCAGCATTTT.

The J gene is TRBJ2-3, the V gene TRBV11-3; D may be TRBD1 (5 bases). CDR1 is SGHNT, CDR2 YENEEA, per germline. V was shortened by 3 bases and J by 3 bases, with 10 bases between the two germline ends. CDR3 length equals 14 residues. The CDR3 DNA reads TGTGCCAGCAGCTTTGCCCAGGGAACAGATACGCAGTATTTT. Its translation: CASSFAQGTDTQYF.

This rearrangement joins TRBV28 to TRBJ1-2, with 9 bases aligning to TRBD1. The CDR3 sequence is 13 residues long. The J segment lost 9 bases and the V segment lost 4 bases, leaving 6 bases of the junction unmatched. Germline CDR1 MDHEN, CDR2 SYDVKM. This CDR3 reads CASSSGTGISYTF. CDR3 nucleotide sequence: TGTGCCAGCAGTTCCGGGACAGGGATTAGCTACACCTTC.

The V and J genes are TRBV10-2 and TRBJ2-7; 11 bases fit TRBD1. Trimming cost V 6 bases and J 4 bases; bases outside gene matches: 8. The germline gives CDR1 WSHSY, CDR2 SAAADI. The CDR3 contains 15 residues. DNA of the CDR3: TGCGCCAGCAGCAGCAGGGACAGGGGGTTTTACGAGCAGTACTTC. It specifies CASSSRDRGFYEQYF.

The CDR3 region is CAISESSRSGTGELFF. The CDR3 bases are TGTGCCATCAGTGAGTCGTCGCGGTCTGGCACCGGGGAGCTGTTTTTT. This chain uses TRBV10-3 with TRBJ2-2; no firm D call. The CDR3 totals 16 residues. The germline V gene has CDR1 ENHRY and CDR2 SYGVKD. The germline V and J ends were trimmed by 0 bases and 4 bases, with 12 bases remaining between them.

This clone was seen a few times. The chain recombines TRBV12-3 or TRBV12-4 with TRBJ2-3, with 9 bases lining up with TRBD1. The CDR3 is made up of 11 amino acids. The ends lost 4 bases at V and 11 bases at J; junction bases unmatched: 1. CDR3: CASSSGQGQYF. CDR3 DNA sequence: TGTGCCAGCAGTTCGGGACAGGGGCAGTATTTT.

The CDR3 is CASSYGTGDMNTEAFF. CDR3 DNA: TGTGCCAGCAGTTACGGGACAGGGGATATGAACACTGAAGCTTTCTTT. The gene calls are TRBV6-5 and TRBJ1-1; 10 bases align to TRBD1. Germline V gene sequence: CDR1 MNHEY, CDR2 SVGAGI. The trim removed 2 bases at V and 0 bases at J, leaving 3 bases unmatched. This CDR3 is 16 amino acids long.

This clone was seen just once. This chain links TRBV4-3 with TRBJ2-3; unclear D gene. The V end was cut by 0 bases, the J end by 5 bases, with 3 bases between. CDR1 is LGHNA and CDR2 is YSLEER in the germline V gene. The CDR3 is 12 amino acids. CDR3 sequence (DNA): TGCGCCAGCAGCCAAGAGCGAGATACGCAGTATTTT. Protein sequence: CASSQERDTQYF.